Presented here are 7 T cell receptor beta chains from one specimen sequenced in a study of neurological immune-mediated disorders. MiXCR was run by TCRdb on the 5' RACE reads, yielding one entry per CDR3 protein. Of 80,000 or so distinct CDR3 sequences in the sample, roughly 10% were seen once. Sequenced sample: PBMCs. These receptor sequences come from a man aged 45-65 years in good health.

Worth noting for this clonotype: A single base separates this from a much larger clone, so it may be a read error. This chain uses TRBV7-2 with TRBJ2-7; no definite D call. V gave up 2 bases and J gave up 0 bases, with 14 bases separating them. This CDR3 region has 16 residues. The germline V gene encodes CDR1 SGHTA and CDR2 FQGNSA. This CDR3 reads CASSLNSYHASYEQYF. DNA for the CDR3: TGTGCCAGCAGCTTAAATAGTTACCATGCCTCCTACGAGCAGTACTTC.

This clonotype was detected many times. The V gene is TRBV27, the J gene TRBJ2-7, with D possibly being TRBD1 (6 bases). Germline CDR1 reads MNHEY; CDR2 reads SMNVEV (reference sequence). Trimming took 6 bases from V and 0 from J, leaving 12 bases between them. The CDR3 loop spans 14 amino acids. CDR3 amino acids: CASSVRDNSYEQYF. CDR3 DNA: TGTGCCAGCAGCGTCCGGGACAACTCCTACGAGCAGTACTTC.

There are many counts of this clonotype. This chain uses TRBV5-8 with TRBJ2-5; D possibly corresponds to TRBD1 (5 bases). V shed 2 bases and J shed 2 bases, with 16 bases lying between them. CDR1 and CDR2 from the germline V gene are SGHTS and YDEGEE. This CDR3 is 16 amino acids long. Here the CDR3 reads CASSFDTGRRQETQYF. DNA for the CDR3: TGTGCCAGCAGCTTTGATACAGGAAGGCGGCAAGAGACCCAGTACTTC.

The table lists this clonotype with many counts. V usage is TRBV24-1 and J usage is TRBJ1-6; the D is unclear. Germline-derived CDR1 and CDR2 are KGHDR and SFDVKD. Trimming removed 5 bases at V and 7 bases at J, with 11 bases between. This CDR3 has 14 amino acids. The CDR3 coding sequence is TGTGCCACCAGTGGGAACAGCGACAATTCACCCCTCCACTTT. Translating gives CATSGNSDNSPLHF.

In the case of this clonotype: This clone may be a read error of a much larger clone one base away. This chain links TRBV28 with TRBJ2-1; TRBD2 agrees at 7 bases. The CDR3 has 14 amino acids. The V gene's germline CDR1 is MDHEN and CDR2 SYDVKM. The CDR3, as DNA: TGTGCCAGCAGACGGGGGGTTAGTAGCGATGATCAGTTCTTC. Amino acids: CASRRGVSSDDQFF. The full variable domain, with the rest looked up from reference TRBV28 and TRBJ2-1, is DVKVTQSSRYLVKRTGEKVFLECVQDMDHENMFWYRQDPGLGLRLIYFSYDVKMKEKGDIPEGYSVSREKKERFSLILESASTNQTSMYLCASRRGVSSDDQFFGPGTRLTVL.

The chain couples TRBV7-9 to TRBJ2-7, with TRBD2 matching over 10 bases. The CDR3 is made up of 17 amino acids. V lost 4 bases, J lost 1 base, and 10 bases stayed unmatched. Per the germline V gene, CDR1 is SEHNR and CDR2 is FQNEAQ (reference sequence). The CDR3 DNA sequence: TGTGCCAGCAGCTCCACCAATTTACTAGCGGGATCCTACGAGCAGTACTTC. Translated, it gives CASSSTNLLAGSYEQYF.

In this sample, this clonotype is medium-sized (0.01 to 0.1%). The chain uses TRBV5-1 and TRBJ2-7; 13 bases match TRBD2. Germline V CDR1 and CDR2: SGHRS, YFSETQ. The CDR3 contains 14 residues. J was trimmed by 6 bases and V by 0 bases; bases with no gene match: 0. The CDR3 sequence: CASSLGLAGGEQYF. The CDR3 DNA reads TGCGCCAGCAGCTTGGGACTAGCGGGAGGCGAGCAGTACTTC.